The clone carrying this T cell receptor beta chain was seen more than once but under ten times. Trimming took off 5 bases at V and 4 bases at J, with 12 bases between the two ends. Germline CDR1 is MDHEN and CDR2 is SYDVKM. CDR3 length: 14 amino acids. Drawn from each donor were approximately 9.5 milliliters of peripheral blood. These data come from a study of blood T cells in healthy people across ages. With a J-beta primer mix and a sample-barcoded 5' primer, a second PCR ran about 7 to 12 cycles. TCRdb fed the 5' RACE reads into MiXCR, producing one record per CDR3 protein. This sample carries about 1.5 million distinct CDR3 sequences, approximately 42% of them seen once, and the ten largest clones take 7.9%.

This clonotype was obtained from a young woman in good health. Sequenced material: blood. The V gene is TRBV28, the J gene TRBJ1-3; the D gene is possibly TRBD1 (5 bases). CDR3 bases: TGTGCCAGCAGTATTGGGGGACCGGGAAACACCATATATTTT. Amino acids: CASSIGGPGNTIYF.